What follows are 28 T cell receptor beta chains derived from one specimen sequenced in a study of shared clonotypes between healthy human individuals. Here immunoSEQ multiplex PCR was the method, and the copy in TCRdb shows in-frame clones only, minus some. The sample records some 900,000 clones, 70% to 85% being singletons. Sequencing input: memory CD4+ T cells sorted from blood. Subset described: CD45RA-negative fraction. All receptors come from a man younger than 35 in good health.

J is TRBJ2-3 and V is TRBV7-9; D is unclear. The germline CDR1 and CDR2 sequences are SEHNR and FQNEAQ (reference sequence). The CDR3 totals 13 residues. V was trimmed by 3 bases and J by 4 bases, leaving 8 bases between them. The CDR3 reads CASSFSHSDTQYF. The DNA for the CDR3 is TGTGCCAGCAGCTTTTCCCACTCAGATACGCAGTATTTT.

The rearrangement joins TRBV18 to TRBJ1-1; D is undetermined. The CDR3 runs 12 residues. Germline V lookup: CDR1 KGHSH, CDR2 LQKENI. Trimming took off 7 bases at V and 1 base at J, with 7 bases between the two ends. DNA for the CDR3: TGTGCCAGCTTAGGACCGAACACTGAAGCTTTCTTT. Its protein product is CASLGPNTEAFF.

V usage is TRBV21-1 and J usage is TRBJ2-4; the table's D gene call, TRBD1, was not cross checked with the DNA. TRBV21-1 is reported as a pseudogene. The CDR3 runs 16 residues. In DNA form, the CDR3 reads TGTGCCAGGGCTAAAAGTAAGGACAGGGGGACGAACATTCAGTACTTC. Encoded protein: CARAKSKDRGTNIQYF.

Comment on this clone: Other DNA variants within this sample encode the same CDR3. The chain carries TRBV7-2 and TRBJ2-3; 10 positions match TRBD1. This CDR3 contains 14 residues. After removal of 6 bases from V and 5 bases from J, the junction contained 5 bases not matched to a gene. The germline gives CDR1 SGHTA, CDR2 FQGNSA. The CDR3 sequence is CASSDRGRGDTQYF. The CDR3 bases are TGTGCCAGCAGTGACAGGGGGCGGGGAGATACGCAGTATTTT.

The CDR3 nucleotides are TGCGCCAGCAGCTTGGTGGGCTCCTTAACTACTAATTCACCCCTCCACTTT. Protein product: CASSLVGSLTTNSPLHF. The V and J genes are TRBV5-1 and TRBJ1-6; no clear D gene. CDR3 length: 17 residues. CDR1 and CDR2 (germline): SGHRS, YFSETQ. Between the trimmed V and J ends, which lost 0 bases and 6 bases, there was a span of 16 bases.

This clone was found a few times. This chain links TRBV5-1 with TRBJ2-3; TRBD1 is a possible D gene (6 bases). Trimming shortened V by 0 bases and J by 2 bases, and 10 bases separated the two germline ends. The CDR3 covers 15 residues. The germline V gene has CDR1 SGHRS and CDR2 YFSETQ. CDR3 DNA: TGCGCCAGCAGCTTGGTGGGGGCACTCACAGATACGCAGTATTTT. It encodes CASSLVGALTDTQYF.

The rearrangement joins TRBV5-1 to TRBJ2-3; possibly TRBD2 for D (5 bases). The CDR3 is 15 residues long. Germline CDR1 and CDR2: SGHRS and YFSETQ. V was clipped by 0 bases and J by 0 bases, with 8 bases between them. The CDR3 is CASSLERTSTDTQYF. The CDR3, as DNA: TGCGCCAGCAGCTTGGAGAGGACTAGCACAGATACGCAGTATTTT.

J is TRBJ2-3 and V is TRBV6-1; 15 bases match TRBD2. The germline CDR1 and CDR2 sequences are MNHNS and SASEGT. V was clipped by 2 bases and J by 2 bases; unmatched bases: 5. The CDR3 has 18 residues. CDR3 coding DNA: TGTGCCAGCAGTGAACGGGGACTAGCGGGGGGAATCACAGATACGCAGTATTTT. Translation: CASSERGLAGGITDTQYF.

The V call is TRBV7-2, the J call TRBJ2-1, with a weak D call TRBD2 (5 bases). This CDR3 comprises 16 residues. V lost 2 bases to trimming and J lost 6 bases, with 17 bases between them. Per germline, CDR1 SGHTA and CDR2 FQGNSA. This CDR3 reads CASSLSRLALSNEQFF. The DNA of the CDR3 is TGTGCCAGCAGCTTATCAAGGCTAGCCCTTAGCAATGAGCAGTTCTTC.

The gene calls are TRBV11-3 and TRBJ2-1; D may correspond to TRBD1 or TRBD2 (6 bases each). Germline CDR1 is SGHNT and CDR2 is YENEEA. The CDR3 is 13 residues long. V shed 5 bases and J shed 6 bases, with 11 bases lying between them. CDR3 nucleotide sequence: TGTGCCAGCAGCCAGACGGGGGCCAATGAGCAGTTCTTC. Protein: CASSQTGANEQFF.

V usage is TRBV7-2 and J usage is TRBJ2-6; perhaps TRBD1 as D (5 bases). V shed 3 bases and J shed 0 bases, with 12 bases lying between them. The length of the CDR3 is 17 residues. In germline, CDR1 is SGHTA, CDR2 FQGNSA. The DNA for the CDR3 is TGTGCCAGCAGCTTCGGTCAGGGCTACTCTGGGGCCAACGTCCTGACTTTC. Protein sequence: CASSFGQGYSGANVLTF.

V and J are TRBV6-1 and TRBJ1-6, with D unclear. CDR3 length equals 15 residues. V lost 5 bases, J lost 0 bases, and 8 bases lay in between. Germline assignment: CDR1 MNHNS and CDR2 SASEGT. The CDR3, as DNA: TGTGCCAGCAGTCGGGTGAGCTCCTATAATTCACCCCTCCACTTT. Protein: CASSRVSSYNSPLHF.

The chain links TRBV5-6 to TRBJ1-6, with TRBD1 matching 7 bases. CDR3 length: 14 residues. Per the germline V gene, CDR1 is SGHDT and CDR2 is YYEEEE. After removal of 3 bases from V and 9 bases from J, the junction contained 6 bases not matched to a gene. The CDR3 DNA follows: TGTGCCAGCAGCTACCGACAGGGAAGTTCACCCCTCCACTTT. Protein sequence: CASSYRQGSSPLHF.

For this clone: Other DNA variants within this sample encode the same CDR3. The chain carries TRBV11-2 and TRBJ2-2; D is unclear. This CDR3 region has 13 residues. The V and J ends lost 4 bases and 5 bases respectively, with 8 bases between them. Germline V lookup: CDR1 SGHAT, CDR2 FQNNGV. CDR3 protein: CASSSQGTGELFF. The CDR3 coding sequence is TGTGCCAGCAGCTCCCAAGGGACCGGGGAGCTGTTTTTT. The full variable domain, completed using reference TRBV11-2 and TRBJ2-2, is EAGVAQSPRYKIIEKRQSVAFWCNPISGHATLYWYQQILGQGPKLLIQFQNNGVVDDSQLPKDRFSAERLKGVDSTLKIQPAKLEDSAVYLCASSSQGTGELFFGEGSRLTVL.

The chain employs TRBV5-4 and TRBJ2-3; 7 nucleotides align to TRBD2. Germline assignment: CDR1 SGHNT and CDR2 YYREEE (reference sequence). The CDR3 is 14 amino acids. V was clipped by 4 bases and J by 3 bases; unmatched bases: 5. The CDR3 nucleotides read TGTGCCAGCAGCCCTACGGGGGGAACAGATACGCAGTATTTT. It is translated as CASSPTGGTDTQYF.

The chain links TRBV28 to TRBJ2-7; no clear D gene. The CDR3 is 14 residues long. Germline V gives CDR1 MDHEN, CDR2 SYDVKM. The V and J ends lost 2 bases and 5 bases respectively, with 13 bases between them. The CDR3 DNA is TGTGCCAGCAGTTTAGGAAGTCAGCTGCACGAGCAGTACTTC. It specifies CASSLGSQLHEQYF.

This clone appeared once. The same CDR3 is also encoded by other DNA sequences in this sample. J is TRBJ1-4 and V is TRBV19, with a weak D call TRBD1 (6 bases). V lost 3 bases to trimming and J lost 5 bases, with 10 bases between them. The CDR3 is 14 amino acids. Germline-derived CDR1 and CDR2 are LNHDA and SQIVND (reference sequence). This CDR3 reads CASSIRQENEKLFF. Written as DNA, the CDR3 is TGTGCCAGTAGTATTAGACAGGAAAATGAAAAACTGTTTTTT.

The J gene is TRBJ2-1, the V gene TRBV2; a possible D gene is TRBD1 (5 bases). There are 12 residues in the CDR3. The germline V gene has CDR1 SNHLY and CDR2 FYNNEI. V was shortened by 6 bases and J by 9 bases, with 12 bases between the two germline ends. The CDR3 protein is CASRIGVGEQFF. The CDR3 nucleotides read TGTGCCAGCAGGATAGGGGTGGGTGAGCAGTTCTTC.

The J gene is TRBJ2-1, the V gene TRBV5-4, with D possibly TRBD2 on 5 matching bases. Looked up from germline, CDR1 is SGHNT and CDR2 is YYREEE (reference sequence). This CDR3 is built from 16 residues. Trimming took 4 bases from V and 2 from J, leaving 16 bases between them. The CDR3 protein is CASSPPTRIPYNEQFF. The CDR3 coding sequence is TGTGCCAGCAGCCCCCCCACTAGGATTCCCTACAATGAGCAGTTCTTC.

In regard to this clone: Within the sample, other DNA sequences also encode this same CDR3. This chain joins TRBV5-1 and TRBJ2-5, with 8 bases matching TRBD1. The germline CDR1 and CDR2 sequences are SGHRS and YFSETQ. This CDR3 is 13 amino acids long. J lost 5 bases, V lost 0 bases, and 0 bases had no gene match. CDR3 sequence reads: CASSLAGGETQYF. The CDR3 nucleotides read TGCGCCAGCAGCTTGGCAGGGGGCGAGACCCAGTACTTC.

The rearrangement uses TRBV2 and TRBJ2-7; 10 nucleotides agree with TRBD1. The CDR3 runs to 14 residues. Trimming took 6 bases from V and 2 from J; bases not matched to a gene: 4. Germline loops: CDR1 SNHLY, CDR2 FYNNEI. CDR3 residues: CASRRTGGTYEQYF. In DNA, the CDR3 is TGTGCCAGCAGGAGGACAGGGGGAACCTACGAGCAGTACTTC.

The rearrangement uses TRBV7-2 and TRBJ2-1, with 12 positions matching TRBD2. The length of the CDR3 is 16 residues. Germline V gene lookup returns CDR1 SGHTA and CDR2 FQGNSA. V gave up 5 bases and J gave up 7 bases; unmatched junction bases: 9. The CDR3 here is CASSPLTSGRTNEQFF. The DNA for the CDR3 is TGTGCCAGCAGCCCACTGACTAGCGGGAGAACGAATGAGCAGTTCTTC.

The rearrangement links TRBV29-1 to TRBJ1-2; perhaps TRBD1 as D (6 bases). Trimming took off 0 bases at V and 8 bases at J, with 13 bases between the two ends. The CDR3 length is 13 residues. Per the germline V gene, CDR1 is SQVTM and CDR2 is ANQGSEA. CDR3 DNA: TGCAGCGTTGAAGACAGGGGTTTCCGGGGCTACACCTTC. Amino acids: CSVEDRGFRGYTF.

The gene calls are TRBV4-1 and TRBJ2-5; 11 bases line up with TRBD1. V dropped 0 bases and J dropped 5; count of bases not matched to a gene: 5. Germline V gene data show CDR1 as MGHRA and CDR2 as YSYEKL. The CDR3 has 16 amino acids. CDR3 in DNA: TGCGCCAGCAGCCAAGAAGGGGACAGGGGGTCTGAGACCCAGTACTTC. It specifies CASSQEGDRGSETQYF.

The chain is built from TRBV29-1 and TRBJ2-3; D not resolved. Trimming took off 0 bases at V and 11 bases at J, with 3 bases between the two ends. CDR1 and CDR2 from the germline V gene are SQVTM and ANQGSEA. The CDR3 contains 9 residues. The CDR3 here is CSVEEGQYF. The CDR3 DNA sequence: TGCAGCGTTGAAGAAGGGCAGTATTTT.

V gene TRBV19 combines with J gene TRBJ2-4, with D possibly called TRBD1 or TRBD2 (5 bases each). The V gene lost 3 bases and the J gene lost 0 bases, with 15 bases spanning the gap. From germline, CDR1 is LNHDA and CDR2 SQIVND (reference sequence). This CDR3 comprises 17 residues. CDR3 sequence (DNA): TGTGCCAGTAGTATTTTCGGGACCAATGTAGCCAAAAACATTCAGTACTTC. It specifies CASSIFGTNVAKNIQYF. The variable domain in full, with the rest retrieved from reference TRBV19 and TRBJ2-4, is DGGITQSPKYLFRKEGQNVTLSCEQNLNHDAMYWYRQDPGQGLRLIYYSQIVNDFQKGDIAEGYSVSREKKESFPLTVTSAQKNPTAFYLCASSIFGTNVAKNIQYFGAGTRLSVL.

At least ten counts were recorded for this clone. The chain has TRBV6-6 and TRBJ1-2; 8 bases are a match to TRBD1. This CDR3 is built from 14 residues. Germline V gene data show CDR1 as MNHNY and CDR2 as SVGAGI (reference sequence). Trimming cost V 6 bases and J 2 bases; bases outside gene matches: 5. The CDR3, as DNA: TGTGCCAGCAGGCCGGACAGGGCCAACTATGGCTACACCTTC. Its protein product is CASRPDRANYGYTF.

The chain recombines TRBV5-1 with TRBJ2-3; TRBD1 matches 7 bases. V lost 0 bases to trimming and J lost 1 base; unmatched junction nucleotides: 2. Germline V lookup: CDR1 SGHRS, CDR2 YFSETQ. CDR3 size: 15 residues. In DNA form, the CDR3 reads TGCGCCAGCAGCTTGGACGGGACAGGCACAGATACGCAGTATTTT. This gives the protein CASSLDGTGTDTQYF. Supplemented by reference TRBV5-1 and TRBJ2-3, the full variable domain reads KAGVTQTPRYLIKTRGQQVTLSCSPISGHRSVSWYQQTPGQGLQFLFEYFSETQRNKGNFPGRFSGRQFSNSRSEMNVSTLELGDSALYLCASSLDGTGTDTQYFGPGTRLTVL.